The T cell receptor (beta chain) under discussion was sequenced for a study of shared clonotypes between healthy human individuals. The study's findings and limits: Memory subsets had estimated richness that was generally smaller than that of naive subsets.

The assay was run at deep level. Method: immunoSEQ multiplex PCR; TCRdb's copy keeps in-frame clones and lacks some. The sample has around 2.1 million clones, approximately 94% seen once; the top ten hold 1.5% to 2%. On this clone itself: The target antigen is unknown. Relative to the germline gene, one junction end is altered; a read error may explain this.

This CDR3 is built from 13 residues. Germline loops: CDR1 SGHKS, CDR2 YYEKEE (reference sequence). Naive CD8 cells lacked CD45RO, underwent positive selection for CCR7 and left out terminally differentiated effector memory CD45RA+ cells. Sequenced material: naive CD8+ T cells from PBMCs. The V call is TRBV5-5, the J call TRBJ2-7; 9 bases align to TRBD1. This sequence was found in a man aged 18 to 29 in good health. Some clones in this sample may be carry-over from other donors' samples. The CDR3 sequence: CASSLGQGDPPGF. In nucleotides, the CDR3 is TGTGCCAGCAGCTTGGGACAGGGGGACCCACCCGGCTTC.